This T cell receptor beta chain was sequenced during a study of patients and donors after allogeneic stem cell transplantation. With 6 bases removed from V and 0 bases from J, the gap between germline ends came to 12 bases. Germline V lookup: CDR1 MNHEY, CDR2 SVGEGT. The CDR3 spans 14 residues. This clonotype has more than one count but fewer than ten. TCRdb re-derived calls from the RT-PCR reads in MiXCR, one entry per CDR3 protein. The profile shows about 74,000 distinct CDR3 sequences, approximately 25% of them singletons. The material sequenced was blood, either unsorted or a sorted T cell fraction (not recorded which). The chain joins TRBV6-2 or TRBV6-3 to TRBJ2-7; D tentatively reads TRBD1 or TRBD2 (5 bases each). The sequence derives from a human donor who was either an allogeneic HSCT recipient or a stem cell or donor lymphocyte infusion donor (not recorded which). It is not recorded whose cells these are; they may come from a transplant donor. The CDR3 here is CASSRIGGSYEQYF. DNA for the CDR3: TGTGCCAGCAGCCGAATTGGGGGCTCCTACGAGCAGTACTTC.